This T cell receptor beta chain appears in the sequencing data of a study of T cell responses to AZD1222 COVID-19 vaccine. The assay was immunoSEQ multiplex PCR, and TCRdb's table has in-frame clones only and misses some. The repertoire has 180,000 or so clones, 94% of them found once; the top ten carry 0.64%. This receptor was taken from an adult in good health. This specimen consisted of peripheral blood, obtained on day 0 of AZD1222 vaccination.

CDR3 region: CASSPGDRGSGQPQHF. The CDR3, as DNA: TGTGCCAGCTCACCAGGGGACAGGGGATCGGGTCAGCCCCAGCATTTT. The chain has TRBV18 and TRBJ1-5; 10 bases align to TRBD1. Unmatched junction bases numbered 7, after V lost 2 bases and J lost 6 bases. The CDR3 covers 16 residues. In germline, CDR1 is KGHSH, CDR2 LQKENI. The variable domain in full, completed from reference TRBV18 and TRBJ1-5, reads NAGVMQNPRHLVRRRGQEARLRCSPMKGHSHVYWYRQLPEEGLKFMVYLQKENIIDESGMPKERFSAEFPKEGPSILRIQQVVRGDSAAYFCASSPGDRGSGQPQHFGDGTRLSIL.